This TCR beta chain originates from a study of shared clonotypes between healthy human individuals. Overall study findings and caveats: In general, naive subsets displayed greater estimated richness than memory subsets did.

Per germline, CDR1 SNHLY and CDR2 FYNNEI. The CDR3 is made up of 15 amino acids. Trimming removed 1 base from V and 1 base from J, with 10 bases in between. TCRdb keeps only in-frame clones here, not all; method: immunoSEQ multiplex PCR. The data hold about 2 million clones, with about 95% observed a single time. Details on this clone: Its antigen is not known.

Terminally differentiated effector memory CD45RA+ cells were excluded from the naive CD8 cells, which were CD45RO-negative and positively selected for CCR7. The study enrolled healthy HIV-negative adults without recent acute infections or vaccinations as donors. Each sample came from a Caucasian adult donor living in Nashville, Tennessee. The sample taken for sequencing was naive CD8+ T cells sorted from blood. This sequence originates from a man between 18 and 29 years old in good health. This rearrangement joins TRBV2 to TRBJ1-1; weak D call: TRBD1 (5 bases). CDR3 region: CASSEEGLGNTEAFF. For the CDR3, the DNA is TGTGCCAGCAGTGAAGAGGGGCTGGGGAACACTGAAGCTTTCTTT. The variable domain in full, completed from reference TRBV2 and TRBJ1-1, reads EPEVTQTPSHQVTQMGQEVILRCVPISNHLYFYWYRQILGQKVEFLVSFYNNEISEKSEIFDDQFSVERPDGSNFTLKIRSTKLEDSAMYFCASSEEGLGNTEAFFGQGTRLTVV.